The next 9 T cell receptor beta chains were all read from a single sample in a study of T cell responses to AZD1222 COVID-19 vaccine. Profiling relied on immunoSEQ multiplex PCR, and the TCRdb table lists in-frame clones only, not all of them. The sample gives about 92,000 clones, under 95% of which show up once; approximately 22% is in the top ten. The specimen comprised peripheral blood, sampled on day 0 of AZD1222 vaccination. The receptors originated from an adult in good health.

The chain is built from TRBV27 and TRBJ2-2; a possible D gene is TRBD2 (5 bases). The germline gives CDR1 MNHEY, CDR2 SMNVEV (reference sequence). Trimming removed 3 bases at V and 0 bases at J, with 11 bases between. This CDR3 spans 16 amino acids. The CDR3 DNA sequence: TGTGCCAGCAGTTTCGAGGGCTATCCGAACACCGGGGAGCTGTTTTTT. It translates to CASSFEGYPNTGELFF.

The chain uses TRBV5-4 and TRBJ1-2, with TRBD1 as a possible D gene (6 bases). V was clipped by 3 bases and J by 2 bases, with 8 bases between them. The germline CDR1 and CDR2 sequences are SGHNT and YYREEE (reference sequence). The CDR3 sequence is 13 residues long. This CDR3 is CASSSTGNYGYTF. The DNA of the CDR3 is TGTGCCAGCAGCTCCACAGGGAACTATGGCTACACCTTC.

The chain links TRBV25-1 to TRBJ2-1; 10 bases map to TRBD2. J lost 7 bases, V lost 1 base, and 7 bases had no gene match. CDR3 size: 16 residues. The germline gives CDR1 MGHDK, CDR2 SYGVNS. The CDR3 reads CASSELSGGARNEQFF. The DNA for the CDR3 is TGTGCCAGCAGTGAATTGAGCGGGGGGGCCAGAAATGAGCAGTTCTTC.

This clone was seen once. The CDR3 here is CASSEYSSGYTF. In DNA form, the CDR3 reads TGTGCCAGCAGTGAATATTCTTCGGGCTACACCTTC. V gene TRBV25-1 combines with J gene TRBJ1-2; no reliable D call. This CDR3 region has 12 residues. Trimming took off 0 bases at V and 8 bases at J, with 7 bases between the two ends. CDR1 and CDR2 (germline): MGHDK, SYGVNS.

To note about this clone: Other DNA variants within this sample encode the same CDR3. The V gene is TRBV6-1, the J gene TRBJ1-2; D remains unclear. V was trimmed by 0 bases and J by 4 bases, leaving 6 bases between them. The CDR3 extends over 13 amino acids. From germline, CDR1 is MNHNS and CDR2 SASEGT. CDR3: CASSEAGSYGYTF. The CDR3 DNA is TGTGCCAGCAGTGAAGCCGGCAGCTATGGCTACACCTTC.

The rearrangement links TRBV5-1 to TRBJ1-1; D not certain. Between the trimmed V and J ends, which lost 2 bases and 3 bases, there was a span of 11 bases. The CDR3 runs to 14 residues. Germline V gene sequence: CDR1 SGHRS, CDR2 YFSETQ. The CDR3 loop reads CASSFRGGDTEAFF. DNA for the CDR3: TGCGCCAGCAGCTTCCGGGGTGGGGACACTGAAGCTTTCTTT.

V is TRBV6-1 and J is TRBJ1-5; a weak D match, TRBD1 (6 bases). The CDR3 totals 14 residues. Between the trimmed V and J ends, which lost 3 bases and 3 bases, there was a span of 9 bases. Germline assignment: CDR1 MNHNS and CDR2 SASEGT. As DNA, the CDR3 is TGTGCCAGCAGTGAGGGGGCGTACAATCAGCCCCAGCATTTT. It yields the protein CASSEGAYNQPQHF.

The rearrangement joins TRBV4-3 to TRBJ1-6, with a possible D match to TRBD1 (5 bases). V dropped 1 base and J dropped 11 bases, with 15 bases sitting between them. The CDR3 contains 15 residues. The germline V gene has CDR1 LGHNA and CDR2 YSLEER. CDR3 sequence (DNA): TGCGCCAGCAGCCAAGGTGGGGGGATGGTGGCACCCCTCCACTTT. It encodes CASSQGGGMVAPLHF.

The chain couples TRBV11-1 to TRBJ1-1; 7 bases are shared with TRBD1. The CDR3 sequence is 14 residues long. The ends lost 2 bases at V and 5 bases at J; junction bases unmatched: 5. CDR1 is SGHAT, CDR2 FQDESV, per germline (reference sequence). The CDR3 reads CASSLFGTATEAFF. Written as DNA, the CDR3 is TGTGCCAGCAGCTTATTTGGGACAGCGACTGAAGCTTTCTTT.